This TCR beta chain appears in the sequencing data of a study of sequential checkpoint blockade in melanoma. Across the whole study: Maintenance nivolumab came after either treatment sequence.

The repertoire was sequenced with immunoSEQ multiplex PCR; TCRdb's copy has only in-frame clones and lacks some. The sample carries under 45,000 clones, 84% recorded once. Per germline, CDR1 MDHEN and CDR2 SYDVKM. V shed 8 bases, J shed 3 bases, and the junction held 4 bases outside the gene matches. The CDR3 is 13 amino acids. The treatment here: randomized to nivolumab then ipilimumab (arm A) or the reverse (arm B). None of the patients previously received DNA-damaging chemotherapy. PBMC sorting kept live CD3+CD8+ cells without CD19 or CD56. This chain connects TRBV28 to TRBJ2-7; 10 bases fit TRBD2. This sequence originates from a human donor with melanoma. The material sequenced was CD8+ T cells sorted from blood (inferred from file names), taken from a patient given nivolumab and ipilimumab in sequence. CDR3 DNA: TGTGCCAGCGACTCTAGCGGGAGCTACGAGCAGTACTTC. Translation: CASDSSGSYEQYF.